This T cell receptor (beta chain) was found in a study of CD8 T cells in Susac syndrome. Study-level points and caveats: As the study acknowledged, the number of individuals in its TCR sequencing and HLA analysis was relatively small.

CDR1 and CDR2 (germline): DFQATT, SNEGSKA (reference sequence). The ends were cut back, 2 bases at V and 3 bases at J, with 14 bases in the middle. The CDR3 loop spans 14 amino acids. Comments on this clonotype: Antigen specificity is unknown.

Random hexamers were used to reverse transcribe an amount of roughly 0.5 to 1 ug RNA. Via MiXCR, TCRdb re-called the immunoSEQ multiplex PCR reads, giving one row per CDR3 protein. The sample lists 100,000 to 150,000 distinct CDR3 sequences, approximately 93% seen once, with over 0.3% in the top ten. This receptor was identified in a human donor with multiple sclerosis. Sequenced: CD8+ T cells from PBMCs. The chain couples TRBV20-1 to TRBJ2-7; maybe TRBD1 (6 bases). The CDR3 loop reads CSARPRQDNYEQYV. The CDR3 nucleotides read TGCAGTGCTAGACCCCGACAGGACAACTACGAGCAGTACGTC.